A selection of T cell receptor beta chains follows, all from one sample in a study of identical twins. TCRdb recomputed calls from the 5' RACE reads with MiXCR, one row per CDR3 protein. The sample includes about 340,000 distinct CDR3 sequences, roughly an eighth seen only once; the top ten take 7.2%. This sample also appeared in a second study, on yellow fever vaccine responses in identical twins.

Sequencing input: CD8+ T cells sorted from blood. The receptors originated from a young woman in good health. CDR3s include the opening cysteine and the closing phenylalanine or tryptophan. Fields, in order: V gene, J gene, D gene, clone size, CDR3 protein, CDR3 DNA. The D gene is left open where the match is weak. The listing skips clone size in some rows; elsewhere it reads once, few, many or a size class.

>TRBV12-3/TRBV12-4|TRBJ2-5|NA|NA
CASSPATSSGETQYF
TGTGCCAGCAGTCCCGCAACTAGCTCCGGTGAGACCCAGTACTTC
>TRBV6-2/TRBV6-3|TRBJ1-6|TRBD1|few
CASSYAADRASPLHF
TGTGCCAGCAGTTACGCGGCGGACAGGGCTTCACCCCTCCACTTT
>TRBV12-3/TRBV12-4|TRBJ2-7|TRBD2|few
CASSFAGAAYEQYF
TGTGCCAGCAGTTTTGCGGGAGCGGCCTACGAGCAGTACTTC
>TRBV4-1|TRBJ2-1|NA|NA
CASRGQSNEQFF
TGCGCCAGCCGGGGGCAATCCAATGAGCAGTTCTTC
>TRBV10-3|TRBJ2-5|NA|NA
CAISESGETQYF
TGTGCCATCAGTGAGTCGGGCGAGACCCAGTACTTC
>TRBV7-6|TRBJ2-3|NA|NA
CASSLEIPDTQYF
TGTGCCAGCAGCTTAGAAATTCCCGATACGCAGTATTTT
>TRBV12-3/TRBV12-4|TRBJ1-2|TRBD1|few
CASSLARGQDNYGYTF
TGTGCCAGCAGTTTAGCGCGGGGACAGGATAACTATGGCTACACCTTC
>TRBV29-1|TRBJ2-7|TRBD2|NA
CSVDGGSEHEQYF
TGCAGCGTTGACGGCGGGAGCGAGCACGAGCAGTACTTC
>TRBV5-1|TRBJ1-1|TRBD1|few
CASSPLDRVNTEAFF
TGCGCCAGCAGCCCCCTTGACAGGGTGAACACTGAAGCTTTCTTT
>TRBV6-4|TRBJ2-5|TRBD1|few
CASSHSRDRRLQETQYF
TGTGCCAGCAGTCACTCCCGGGACAGGAGACTCCAAGAGACCCAGTACTTC
>TRBV27|TRBJ2-1|NA|few
CASTVTGPTTYNEQFF
TGTGCCAGCACCGTTACAGGGCCCACAACTTACAATGAGCAGTTCTTC
>TRBV24-1|TRBJ2-5|TRBD2|NA
CATSEASGRQETQYF
TGTGCCACCAGTGAGGCTAGCGGGAGACAAGAGACCCAGTACTTC
>TRBV28|TRBJ2-1|TRBD2|NA
CASRNIAGGSDEQFF
TGTGCCAGCAGGAATATAGCGGGGGGAAGCGATGAGCAGTTCTTC
>TRBV5-1|TRBJ2-3|NA|few
CASSLYIGDTQYF
TGCGCCAGCAGCTTGTATATTGGAGATACGCAGTATTTT
>TRBV12-3/TRBV12-4|TRBJ1-4|NA|NA
CASSLRISPTNEKLFF
TGTGCCAGCAGTTTACGCATATCCCCTACTAATGAAAAACTGTTTTTT
>TRBV6-2/TRBV6-3|TRBJ2-1|NA|NA
CASSTLHLRDTGYNEQFF
TGTGCCAGCAGTACCCTACACCTCCGGGACACGGGATACAATGAGCAGTTCTTC